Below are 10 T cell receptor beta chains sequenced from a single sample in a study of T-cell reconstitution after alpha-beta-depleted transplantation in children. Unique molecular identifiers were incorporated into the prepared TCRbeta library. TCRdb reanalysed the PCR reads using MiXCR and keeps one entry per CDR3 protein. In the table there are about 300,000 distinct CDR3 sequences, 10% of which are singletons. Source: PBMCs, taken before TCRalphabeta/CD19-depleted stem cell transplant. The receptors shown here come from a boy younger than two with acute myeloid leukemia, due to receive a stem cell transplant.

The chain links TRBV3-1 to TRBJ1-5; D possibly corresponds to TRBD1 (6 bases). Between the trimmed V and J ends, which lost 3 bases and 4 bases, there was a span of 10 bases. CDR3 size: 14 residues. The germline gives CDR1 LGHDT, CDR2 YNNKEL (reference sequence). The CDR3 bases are TGTGCCAGCAGCCAGGGGGCATGGAATCAGCCCCAGCATTTT. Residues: CASSQGAWNQPQHF.

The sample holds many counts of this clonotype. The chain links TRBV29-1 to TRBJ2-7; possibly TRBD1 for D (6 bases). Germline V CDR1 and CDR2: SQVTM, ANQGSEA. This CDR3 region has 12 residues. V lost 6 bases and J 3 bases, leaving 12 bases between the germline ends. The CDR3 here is CSVRDTLYEQYF. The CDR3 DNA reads TGCAGCGTCCGGGACACCCTCTACGAGCAGTACTTC.

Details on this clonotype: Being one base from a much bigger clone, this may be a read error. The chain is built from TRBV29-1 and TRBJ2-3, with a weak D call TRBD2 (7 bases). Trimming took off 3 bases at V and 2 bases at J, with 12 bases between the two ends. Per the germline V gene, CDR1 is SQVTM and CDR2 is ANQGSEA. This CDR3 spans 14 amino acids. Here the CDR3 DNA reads TGCAGCGTTGAGGTCGGGGGGCTCACAGATACGCAGTATTTT. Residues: CSVEVGGLTDTQYF.

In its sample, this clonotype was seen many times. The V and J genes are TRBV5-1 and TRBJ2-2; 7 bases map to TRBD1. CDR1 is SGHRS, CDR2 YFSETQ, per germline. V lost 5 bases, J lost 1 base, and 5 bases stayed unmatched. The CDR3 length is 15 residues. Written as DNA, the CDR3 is TGCGCCAGCAGACCACAGGGGAAGAACACCGGGGAGCTGTTTTTT. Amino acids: CASRPQGKNTGELFF.

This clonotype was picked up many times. Written as DNA, the CDR3 is TGTGCCACCAGTGATTTTTCGGGGCCCTTCGGGCAGTTCTTC. Its protein is CATSDFSGPFGQFF. The chain carries TRBV24-1 and TRBJ2-1; D is perhaps TRBD1 or TRBD2 (5 bases each). Germline V gene data show CDR1 as KGHDR and CDR2 as SFDVKD. The V end was cut by 1 base, the J end by 12 bases, with 15 bases between. The CDR3 runs to 14 residues.

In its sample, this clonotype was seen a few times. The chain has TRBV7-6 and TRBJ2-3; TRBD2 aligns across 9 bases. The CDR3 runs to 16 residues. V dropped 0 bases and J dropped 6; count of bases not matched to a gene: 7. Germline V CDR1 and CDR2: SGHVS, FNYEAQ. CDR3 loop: CASSLAGTSSRDTQYF. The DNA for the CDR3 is TGTGCCAGCAGCTTAGCGGGGACTAGCTCCCGGGATACGCAGTATTTT.

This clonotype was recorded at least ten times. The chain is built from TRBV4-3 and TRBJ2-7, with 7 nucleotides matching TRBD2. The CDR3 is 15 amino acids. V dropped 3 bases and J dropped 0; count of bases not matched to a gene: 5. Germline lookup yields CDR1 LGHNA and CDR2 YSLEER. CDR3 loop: CASSHSPSGSYEQYF. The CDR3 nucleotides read TGCGCCAGCAGCCACTCGCCTAGCGGCTCCTACGAGCAGTACTTC.

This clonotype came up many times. As DNA, the CDR3 is TGTGCCAGCAGTTCCAGGGGGGTGAGCAATCAGCCCCAGCATTTT. Translated, it gives CASSSRGVSNQPQHF. The rearrangement links TRBV12-3 or TRBV12-4 to TRBJ1-5, with 7 bases fitting TRBD1. The CDR3 length is 15 residues. With 4 bases clipped from V and 1 base from J, the junction kept 4 bases outside the gene matches.

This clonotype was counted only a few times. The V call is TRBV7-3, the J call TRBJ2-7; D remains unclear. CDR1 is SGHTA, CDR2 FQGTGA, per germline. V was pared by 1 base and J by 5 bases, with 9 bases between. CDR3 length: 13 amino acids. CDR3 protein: CASSLKPRDEQYF. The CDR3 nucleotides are TGTGCCAGCAGCTTAAAACCCCGGGACGAGCAGTACTTC.

The CDR3 sequence: CASSSNDGRGYNEQFF. The CDR3 nucleotides are TGTGCCAGCAGCTCAAACGACGGGAGAGGGTACAATGAGCAGTTCTTC. This chain connects TRBV7-9 to TRBJ2-1; a possible D gene is TRBD2 (6 bases). The CDR3 totals 16 residues. CDR1 SEHNR and CDR2 FQNEAQ come from the germline V gene (reference sequence). V was cut by 4 bases and J by 4 bases, with 17 bases left in between.